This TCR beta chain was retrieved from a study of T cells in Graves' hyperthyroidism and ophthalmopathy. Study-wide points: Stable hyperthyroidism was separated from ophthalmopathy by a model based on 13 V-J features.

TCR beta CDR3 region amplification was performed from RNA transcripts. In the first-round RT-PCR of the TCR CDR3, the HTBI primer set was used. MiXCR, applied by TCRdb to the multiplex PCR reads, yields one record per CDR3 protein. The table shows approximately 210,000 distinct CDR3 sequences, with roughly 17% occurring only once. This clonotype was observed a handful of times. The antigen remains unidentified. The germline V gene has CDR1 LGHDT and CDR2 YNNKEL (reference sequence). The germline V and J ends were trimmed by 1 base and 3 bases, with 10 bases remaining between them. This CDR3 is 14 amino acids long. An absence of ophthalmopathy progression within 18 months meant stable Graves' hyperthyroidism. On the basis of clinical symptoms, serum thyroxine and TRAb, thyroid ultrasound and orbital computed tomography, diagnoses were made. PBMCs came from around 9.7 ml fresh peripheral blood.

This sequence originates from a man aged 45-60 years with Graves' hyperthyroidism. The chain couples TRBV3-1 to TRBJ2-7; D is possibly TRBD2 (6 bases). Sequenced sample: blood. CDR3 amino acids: CASSQGGLGYEQYF. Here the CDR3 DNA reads TGTGCCAGCAGCCAAGGGGGACTCGGCTACGAGCAGTACTTC.